The rows below give T cell receptor beta chains drawn from one sample of a study of T cell responses to AZD1222 COVID-19 vaccine. Here immunoSEQ multiplex PCR was the method, and the copy in TCRdb shows in-frame clones only, minus some. The table includes roughly 120,000 clones, just over 85% detected once. The sample in question was peripheral blood, obtained on day 0 of AZD1222 vaccination. Receptors originate from an adult in good health. The CDR3 runs from the conserved cysteine through the conserved F or W. A D gene is named only where the DNA matches it firmly. Some rows mark clone size as missing; the rest say once, few, many or name a class of expanded clone.

>TRBD2|.|TRBJ2-7|TRBV19
TGTGCCAGTAGTCCCCAGACTAGCGGAGAGCAGTACTTC
CASSPQTSGEQYF
>.|.|TRBJ2-6|TRBV6-5
TGTGCCAGCAGGGGGACTGGGGCCAACGTCCTGACTTTC
CASRGTGANVLTF
>TRBD1|.|TRBJ1-2|TRBV7-8
TGTGCCAGCAGCCCTACCGGACAGGGGGCGAACTATGGCTACACCTTC
CASSPTGQGANYGYTF
>.|.|TRBJ1-6|TRBV18
TGTGCCAGCTCACAGGACATTCTCTATAATTCACCCCTCCACTTT
CASSQDILYNSPLHF
>.|.|TRBJ2-3|TRBV11-3
TGTGCCAGCAGCTTTAACCTAAAAGATACGCAGTATTTT
CASSFNLKDTQYF
>.|.|TRBJ2-1|TRBV18
TGTGCCAGCTCAGCCGCGGGCCAAGACAATGAGCAGTTCTTC
CASSAAGQDNEQFF
>.|.|TRBJ1-4|TRBV5-1
TGCGCCAGCAGTTTCGGGGTTGAAACTGAAAAACTGTTTTTT
CASSFGVETEKLFF
>.|.|TRBJ2-6|TRBV28
TGTGCCAGCAGTGCTGGGGGCCAGGTACTCTCTGGGGCCAACGTCCTGACTTTC
CASSAGGQVLSGANVLTF
>.|.|TRBJ1-6|TRBV12-3/TRBV12-4
TGTGCCAGCAGAAATGGGGGCAATTCACCCCTCCACTTT
CASRNGGNSPLHF
>.|.|TRBJ1-5|TRBV10-3
TGTGCCACCCACCGGGAGGGCAGCAATCAGCCCCAGCATTTT
CATHREGSNQPQHF
>.|few|TRBJ1-3|TRBV7-6
TGTGCCAGCAGCTTTTACCAGGGGCGATCTGGAAACACCATATATTTT
CASSFYQGRSGNTIYF
>.|.|TRBJ2-7|TRBV4-1
TGCGCCAGCAGCCAAGAACCCAGGGCGTCCTACGAGCAGTACTTC
CASSQEPRASYEQYF
>TRBD2|once|TRBJ2-5|TRBV9
TGTGCCAGCAGCGTAGAGGCTAGCGGGCTCCAAGAGACCCAGTACTTC
CASSVEASGLQETQYF
>TRBD1|.|TRBJ1-1|TRBV6-2/TRBV6-3
TGTGCCAGCAGTTACGATAACCCAGGGGGCGGTGAGACTGAAGCTTTCTTT
CASSYDNPGGGETEAFF
>.|.|TRBJ2-1|TRBV7-9
TGTGCCAGCAGCTCCCGGGCAGGAGAGGATGAGCAGTTCTTC
CASSSRAGEDEQFF
>TRBD1|.|TRBJ1-1|TRBV5-6
TGTGCCAGCAGCTCGGGACAGGGGATGAACACTGAAGCTTTCTTT
CASSSGQGMNTEAFF